This is a list of T cell receptor beta chains from one sample in a study of cytomegalovirus exposure and HLA in healthy donors. The assay was immunoSEQ multiplex PCR, and TCRdb's table has in-frame clones only and misses some. The data show 100,000 to 150,000 clones, about 74% seen once. The sample comprised PBMCs. The receptors were sampled from a woman aged 45-60 years in good health and CMV-seropositive. CDR3s include the opening cysteine and the closing phenylalanine or tryptophan. Each record gives: D gene, J gene, clone size, V gene, CDR3 DNA, CDR3 protein. A D gene is named only where the DNA matches it firmly. Size values are once, few and many counts, or a class for expanded clones, and some rows have none.

D gene: NA
J gene: TRBJ2-3
clone size: NA
V gene: TRBV29-1
CDR3 DNA: TGCAGCGTTTTCCGACAGGAGGGCACAGATACGCAGTATTTT
CDR3 protein: CSVFRQEGTDTQYF

D gene: NA
J gene: TRBJ1-3
clone size: NA
V gene: TRBV6-6
CDR3 DNA: TGTGCCAGCACCCTTACTGCGGCCTCTGGAAACACCATATATTTT
CDR3 protein: CASTLTAASGNTIYF

D gene: NA
J gene: TRBJ1-5
clone size: NA
V gene: TRBV5-4
CDR3 DNA: TGTGCCAGCAGCTTTGGGGGGAGCGGCAATCAGCCCCAGCATTTT
CDR3 protein: CASSFGGSGNQPQHF

D gene: NA
J gene: TRBJ2-1
clone size: NA
V gene: TRBV6-1
CDR3 DNA: TGTGCCAGCAGTGAAGCAGCGGACGCCAATGAGCAGTTCTTC
CDR3 protein: CASSEAADANEQFF

D gene: NA
J gene: TRBJ1-6
clone size: NA
V gene: TRBV6-5
CDR3 DNA: TGTGCCAGCAGTTACCCCGATTCACCCCTCCACTTT
CDR3 protein: CASSYPDSPLHF

D gene: NA
J gene: TRBJ1-2
clone size: NA
V gene: TRBV10-2
CDR3 DNA: TGCGCCAGCAGCCAACGGAGTAACTATGGCTACACCTTC
CDR3 protein: CASSQRSNYGYTF

D gene: TRBD1
J gene: TRBJ2-7
clone size: NA
V gene: TRBV7-7
CDR3 DNA: TGTGCCAGCAGCTTGATGGACAGGGGCGAGCAGTACTTC
CDR3 protein: CASSLMDRGEQYF

D gene: NA
J gene: TRBJ2-7
clone size: NA
V gene: TRBV6-5
CDR3 DNA: TGTGCCAGCTCCGGGTCAGGGATTACGTACGAGCAGTACTTC
CDR3 protein: CASSGSGITYEQYF

D gene: NA
J gene: TRBJ2-3
clone size: NA
V gene: TRBV19
CDR3 DNA: TGTGCCAGTCTCGGGGATACGCAGTATTTT
CDR3 protein: CASLGDTQYF

D gene: NA
J gene: TRBJ1-2
clone size: NA
V gene: TRBV6-1
CDR3 DNA: TGTGCCAGCAGTGAAGGGTGGCCCTATGGCTACACCTTC
CDR3 protein: CASSEGWPYGYTF

D gene: NA
J gene: TRBJ1-1
clone size: once
V gene: TRBV19
CDR3 DNA: TGTGCCAGCGGCCAGACAGTGAACACTGAAGCTTTCTTT
CDR3 protein: CASGQTVNTEAFF

D gene: TRBD1
J gene: TRBJ1-5
clone size: NA
V gene: TRBV7-2
CDR3 DNA: TGTGCCAGCAGTCCTACACAGGGGATTCGCTATCAGCCCCAGCATTTT
CDR3 protein: CASSPTQGIRYQPQHF

D gene: TRBD1
J gene: TRBJ2-7
clone size: NA
V gene: TRBV6-6
CDR3 DNA: TGTGCCAGCCAGAAACAGGGGATAGAGAGCTACGAGCAGTACTTC
CDR3 protein: CASQKQGIESYEQYF

D gene: NA
J gene: TRBJ1-2
clone size: NA
V gene: TRBV4-1
CDR3 DNA: TGCGCCAGCAGCCAAGCAGGACAGTTTAACTATGGCTACACCTTC
CDR3 protein: CASSQAGQFNYGYTF

D gene: NA
J gene: TRBJ1-1
clone size: NA
V gene: TRBV7-2
CDR3 DNA: TGTGCCAGCACCTTAGGGGTCGGGGGGAACACTGAAGCTTTCTTT
CDR3 protein: CASTLGVGGNTEAFF

D gene: NA
J gene: TRBJ1-2
clone size: NA
V gene: TRBV30
CDR3 DNA: TGTGCCTCGGTTAAACGGGTCTATGGCTACACCTTC
CDR3 protein: CASVKRVYGYTF

D gene: TRBD1
J gene: TRBJ2-1
clone size: NA
V gene: TRBV5-1
CDR3 DNA: TGCGCCAGCAGCGACCAACGGACAGGGACCAATGAGCAGTTCTTC
CDR3 protein: CASSDQRTGTNEQFF

D gene: TRBD2
J gene: TRBJ2-5
clone size: NA
V gene: TRBV19
CDR3 DNA: TGTGCCAGTAGATCACTAGCGGGGGGCCAGGAGACCCAGTACTTC
CDR3 protein: CASRSLAGGQETQYF

D gene: NA
J gene: TRBJ1-3
clone size: NA
V gene: TRBV11-2
CDR3 DNA: TGTGCCAGCAGCGTCGGGCGGGGGCCTGGAAACACCATATATTTT
CDR3 protein: CASSVGRGPGNTIYF

D gene: NA
J gene: TRBJ2-7
clone size: few
V gene: TRBV6-1
CDR3 DNA: TGTGCCACCCTCGTGTCCTACGAGCAGTACTTC
CDR3 protein: CATLVSYEQYF

D gene: TRBD1
J gene: TRBJ1-2
clone size: NA
V gene: TRBV2
CDR3 DNA: TGTGCCAGCAGTGCCCGCGCCGGACAGGGGGCGCGGGGCTATGGCTACACCTTC
CDR3 protein: CASSARAGQGARGYGYTF

D gene: NA
J gene: TRBJ2-2
clone size: NA
V gene: TRBV12-5
CDR3 DNA: TGTGCTAGTGGTTTTGGTCAGCGAACCGGGGAGCTGTTTTTT
CDR3 protein: CASGFGQRTGELFF

D gene: TRBD2
J gene: TRBJ2-1
clone size: NA
V gene: TRBV28
CDR3 DNA: TGTGCCAGCAGCACCACTAGCGGGCGATACAATGAGCAGTTCTTC
CDR3 protein: CASSTTSGRYNEQFF

D gene: NA
J gene: TRBJ2-3
clone size: NA
V gene: TRBV5-6
CDR3 DNA: TGTGCCAGCAGCCCACGATGGGCCTTCACAGATACGCAGTATTTT
CDR3 protein: CASSPRWAFTDTQYF

D gene: TRBD1
J gene: TRBJ1-1
clone size: NA
V gene: TRBV6-5
CDR3 DNA: TGTGCCAGCAGACAGGGGAGACTTTTGGGGACTGAAGCTTTCTTT
CDR3 protein: CASRQGRLLGTEAFF

D gene: NA
J gene: TRBJ1-1
clone size: NA
V gene: TRBV7-6
CDR3 DNA: TGTGCCAGCAGCCCCGTTCTAGGTATTAACACTGAAGCTTTCTTT
CDR3 protein: CASSPVLGINTEAFF

D gene: NA
J gene: TRBJ1-6
clone size: NA
V gene: TRBV6-5
CDR3 DNA: TGTGCCAGCAAGGTCGGGAGTTATAATTCACCCCTCCACTTT
CDR3 protein: CASKVGSYNSPLHF

D gene: TRBD2
J gene: TRBJ2-1
clone size: NA
V gene: TRBV6-5
CDR3 DNA: TGTGCCAGCAGTCGGCTAGCGGGGGGCAATGAGCAGTTCTTC
CDR3 protein: CASSRLAGGNEQFF

D gene: NA
J gene: TRBJ2-5
clone size: NA
V gene: TRBV27
CDR3 DNA: TGTGCCAGCACCAAACTTTCCGGGTACCAAGAGACCCAGTACTTC
CDR3 protein: CASTKLSGYQETQYF

D gene: TRBD1
J gene: TRBJ1-6
clone size: once
V gene: TRBV10-2
CDR3 DNA: TGCGCCAGCCTGGACAGGGGAGCAGGACCCCTCCACTTT
CDR3 protein: CASLDRGAGPLHF

D gene: NA
J gene: TRBJ1-2
clone size: NA
V gene: TRBV5-1
CDR3 DNA: TGCGCCAGCAGCTTGGTCCAGGGGAGCTATGGCTACACCTTC
CDR3 protein: CASSLVQGSYGYTF

D gene: TRBD2
J gene: TRBJ2-3
clone size: NA
V gene: TRBV30
CDR3 DNA: TGTGCCTGGAGTGTGGGGCTAGCGGGGGCTGGGCAGTATTTT
CDR3 protein: CAWSVGLAGAGQYF

D gene: NA
J gene: TRBJ2-3
clone size: NA
V gene: TRBV11-2
CDR3 DNA: TGTGCCAGCAGCTTTGGTGGCAGCACAGATACGCAGTATTTT
CDR3 protein: CASSFGGSTDTQYF

D gene: TRBD2
J gene: TRBJ2-2
clone size: NA
V gene: TRBV7-9
CDR3 DNA: TGTGCCAGCAGCTTAGTTCCCCTCCTCGCGGGGGTAAACACCGGGGAGCTGTTTTTT
CDR3 protein: CASSLVPLLAGVNTGELFF

D gene: NA
J gene: TRBJ2-3
clone size: NA
V gene: TRBV4-1
CDR3 DNA: TGCGCCAGCAGCCAAGGAGGAGGCGATACGCAGTATTTT
CDR3 protein: CASSQGGGDTQYF

D gene: TRBD1
J gene: TRBJ1-1
clone size: NA
V gene: TRBV29-1
CDR3 DNA: TGCAGCGTTGATTACAGGGGTACTGAAGCTTTCTTT
CDR3 protein: CSVDYRGTEAFF

D gene: TRBD1
J gene: TRBJ1-6
clone size: NA
V gene: TRBV11-2
CDR3 DNA: TGTGCCAGCAGCTTGGGGACAGCTAATTCACCCCTCCACTTT
CDR3 protein: CASSLGTANSPLHF

D gene: NA
J gene: TRBJ1-5
clone size: few
V gene: TRBV4-1
CDR3 DNA: TGCGCCAGCAGCCAAGATCCGGGTGGCAATCAGCCCCAGCATTTT
CDR3 protein: CASSQDPGGNQPQHF

D gene: NA
J gene: TRBJ2-3
clone size: few
V gene: TRBV5-4
CDR3 DNA: TGTGCCAGCAGCTTGGATCCAGGGTGGTCCACAGATACGCAGTATTTT
CDR3 protein: CASSLDPGWSTDTQYF

D gene: NA
J gene: TRBJ1-1
clone size: NA
V gene: TRBV6-4
CDR3 DNA: TGTGCCAGCACCTATGAACCGGGGACTGAAGCTTTCTTT
CDR3 protein: CASTYEPGTEAFF

D gene: NA
J gene: TRBJ2-2
clone size: few
V gene: TRBV5-5
CDR3 DNA: TGTGCCAGCAGCTTGGCCTTAGGCAGGGGAGGGACCGGGGAGCTGTTTTTT
CDR3 protein: CASSLALGRGGTGELFF

D gene: TRBD1
J gene: TRBJ2-3
clone size: NA
V gene: TRBV29-1
CDR3 DNA: TGCAGCGTTTACACAGGGGTAGATACGCAGTATTTT
CDR3 protein: CSVYTGVDTQYF

D gene: TRBD2
J gene: TRBJ2-2
clone size: NA
V gene: TRBV5-1
CDR3 DNA: TGCGCCAGCGGCCCGGCCCAGCGGGGGGGCAACACCGGGGAGCTGTTTTTT
CDR3 protein: CASGPAQRGGNTGELFF

D gene: NA
J gene: TRBJ2-3
clone size: NA
V gene: TRBV9
CDR3 DNA: TGTGCCAGCAGCGCCAACCGAGGGGATACGCAGTATTTT
CDR3 protein: CASSANRGDTQYF

D gene: NA
J gene: TRBJ2-1
clone size: NA
V gene: TRBV27
CDR3 DNA: TGTGCCAGCAGTTCGCAGGGGAACGAGCAGTTCTTC
CDR3 protein: CASSSQGNEQFF

D gene: NA
J gene: TRBJ2-1
clone size: NA
V gene: TRBV9
CDR3 DNA: TGTGCCAGCAGTCGTTCGCTGGGGCCTAATGAGCAGTTCTTC
CDR3 protein: CASSRSLGPNEQFF